This T cell receptor beta chain came from a study of response to subunit inactivated influenza vaccine. V lost 5 bases, J lost 2 bases, and 16 bases lay in between. Germline-derived CDR1 and CDR2 are SEHNR and FQNEAQ (reference sequence). The CDR3 is 15 amino acids. Comment on this clonotype: Its target is unknown.

TCRdb used MiXCR to reprocess the RT-PCR reads, holding one entry per CDR3 protein. The table has 300,000 to 350,000 distinct CDR3 sequences, 21% seen once. Study-wide results and caveats: Authors suggested that a seasonal influenza vaccination recruits few new T cells each time.

This clonotype was obtained from a man aged 45 to 75 who received an inactivated influenza vaccine. This specimen consisted of PBMCs from blood, obtained around 22 months after vaccination. This chain links TRBV7-9 with TRBJ2-7, with D perhaps assigned TRBD1 or TRBD2 (5 bases each). CDR3 amino acids: CASSTEGSRAYEQYF. DNA of the CDR3: TGTGCCAGCAGCACCGAGGGCAGCAGGGCCTACGAGCAGTACTTC.